This note documents a single T cell receptor (beta chain) sequence. Its antigen is still unknown. It has no much larger one-base neighbor in the sample; base qualities were not kept. This sample was taken from a study of cytomegalovirus exposure and HLA in healthy donors (dated by TCRdb to the late 2010s). Study-level background: A later analysis indicated that the roughly 120 validation repertoires were generated on the platform also employed for the approximately 700 repertoires of the first cohort. The study aimed to test whether cataloging public T cell receptors could reveal signatures of past pathogen exposure. Besides the first cohort of 666 subjects, a separate validation cohort made up of over a hundred different subjects was used. To predict cytomegalovirus infection status, the study combined high-throughput TCR immunosequencing, statistical association of individual TCRs with disease status, and machine learning.

Receptors were amplified or captured by the immunoSEQ multiplex PCR assay. Per the original workflow: A statistical classification framework was built to diagnose cytomegalovirus status from the catalog of TCR beta chain sequences. Held by TCRdb, this immuneACCESS table contains in-frame sequences only and omits some clones. Under half of the omission traces to an unresolved V gene where checked; the cause of the rest is unknown. The V and J calls and the clone size are those of that table, but D and trimming were determined from the DNA. Present in this sample are roughly 77,000 clones, 95% of which were seen just once. Of the sample, nearly 0.7% falls within the top ten clones. The donors were included in the validation cohort of some 120 subjects, a group kept apart from the roughly 730-subject first cohort. Between the V and J ends, shortened by 8 bases and 1 base respectively, the junction contains 9 bases. The CDR3 numbers 13 residues from cysteine through phenylalanine. Of the read, only the CDR3 DNA is kept; its 39 bases are in frame from base 1. The germline V gene provides CDR1 SNHLY and CDR2 FYNNEI.

On the study overall, not on this receptor specifically: Across donors, most TCR sequences were observed very rarely, whereas some public TCRs were present in many individuals. A few of the identified cytomegalovirus-associated TCR beta chains were confirmed in vitro to be specific for cytomegalovirus antigens. It was suggested by the authors that the approach could potentially be generalized to other disease states and immunological phenotypes. In the study, around 150 TCR beta chains were listed as associated with cytomegalovirus. The classifier was reported to diagnose cytomegalovirus status with high specificity and sensitivity in both the original and validation cohorts. A later analysis lacked HLA typing for the validation cohort, so it scored co-occurrence in that cohort across all 110 or so repertoires. A later analysis found that TCRs clustered in the first cohort also tended to co-occur in the 95 to 150 validation repertoires, with approximately 95% of cluster scores above 0.

In this chain, TRBV2 is recombined with TRBJ1-5, with the D gene not confidently named. The sequence derives from a woman in her late teens or twenties in good health and CMV-seronegative. The source material was PBMCs. The DNA reads as follows: TGTGCCAGCCACCTTGCGAGCAATCAGCCCCAGCATTTT. Translation gives CASHLASNQPQHF.